This T cell receptor beta chain came from a study of blood T cell repertoires in COVID-19. The wider study: COVID-19 samples collected from the United States, Italy and Spain covered acute and convalescent phases. The cDNA or gDNA used as material had been derived from T cells, B-cell-depleted T cells, or PBMCs.

Donors were grouped by their self-reported clinical history. CDR3 size: 14 residues. V was shortened by 3 bases and J by 4 bases, with 11 bases between the two germline ends. Germline assignment: CDR1 SGDLS and CDR2 YYNGEE. The table came from immunoSEQ multiplex PCR; TCRdb's copy has only in-frame clones and leaves some out. The table includes roughly 200,000 clones, about nine tenths detected once. The source is a man aged 30 to 45 who had recovered from COVID-19. V gene TRBV9 combines with J gene TRBJ1-5; D is unclear. The sample was PBMCs or T cells enriched from blood (not recorded which). CDR3 in amino acids: CASSDGEPNQPQHF. DNA for the CDR3: TGTGCCAGCAGCGACGGTGAACCTAATCAGCCCCAGCATTTT.